This entry concerns a single T cell receptor beta chain. Additional DNA sequences in this sample encode the identical CDR3. The source of the sample is a study of shared clonotypes between healthy human individuals. Whole-study context: Two women and a few men aged 18 to 49 served as donors.

TCRdb's table, derived via immunoSEQ multiplex PCR, lists solely in-frame clones and lacks some. The data contain over a million clones, roughly 96% of them singletons. Each sample came from a Caucasian adult donor living in Nashville, Tennessee. Both subsets, CD45RA+ naive and CD45RA-negative memory, were split from the CD4+ cells. V was shortened by 3 bases and J by 1 base, with 8 bases between the two germline ends. Germline-derived CDR1 and CDR2 are SGHNT and YYREEE (reference sequence). The CDR3 length is 13 residues. The clonotype comes from a man between 25 and 39 years old in good health. This chain uses TRBV5-4 with TRBJ2-7; D may be TRBD2 (6 bases). Material: naive CD4+ T cells sorted from blood. Subset meaning: CD45RA+ positively selected. The CDR3 is CASSSGTSYEQYF. The CDR3 coding sequence is TGTGCCAGCAGCTCCGGGACTTCCTACGAGCAGTACTTC.